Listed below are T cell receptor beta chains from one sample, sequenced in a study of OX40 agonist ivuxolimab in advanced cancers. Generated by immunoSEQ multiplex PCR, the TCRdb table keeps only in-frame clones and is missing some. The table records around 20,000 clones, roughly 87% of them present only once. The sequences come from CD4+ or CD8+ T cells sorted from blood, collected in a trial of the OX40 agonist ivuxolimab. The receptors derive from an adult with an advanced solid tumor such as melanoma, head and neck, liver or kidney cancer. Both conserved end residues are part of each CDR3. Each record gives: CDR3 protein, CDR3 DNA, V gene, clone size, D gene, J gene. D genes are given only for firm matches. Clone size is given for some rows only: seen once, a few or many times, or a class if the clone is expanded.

CDR3aa: CASSYSIGIEQETQYF; CDR3nt: TGTGCCAGCAGTTACTCGATAGGCATCGAACAAGAGACCCAGTACTTC; v_gene: TRBV6-6; abundance: NA; d_gene: NA; j_gene: TRBJ2-5
CDR3aa: CASSQVPLASSNEQYF; CDR3nt: TGCGCCAGCAGCCAAGTTCCCCTGGCTAGCAGCAACGAGCAGTACTTC; v_gene: TRBV4-3; abundance: NA; d_gene: NA; j_gene: TRBJ2-7
CDR3aa: CASSDGLSYEQYF; CDR3nt: TGTGCCAGCAGTGACGGACTCTCCTACGAGCAGTACTTC; v_gene: TRBV25-1; abundance: NA; d_gene: NA; j_gene: TRBJ2-7
CDR3aa: CASSPSGVGELFF; CDR3nt: TGTGCCAGCAGCCCCAGTGGGGTCGGGGAGCTGTTTTTT; v_gene: TRBV9; abundance: few; d_gene: NA; j_gene: TRBJ2-2
CDR3aa: CASSLSGNYGYTF; CDR3nt: TGTGCCAGCAGTTTGTCAGGGAACTATGGCTACACCTTC; v_gene: TRBV28; abundance: NA; d_gene: NA; j_gene: TRBJ1-2
CDR3aa: CATSREGVDTQYF; CDR3nt: TGTGCCACCAGCAGAGAAGGGGTAGATACGCAGTATTTT; v_gene: TRBV15; abundance: NA; d_gene: NA; j_gene: TRBJ2-3
CDR3aa: CASSPTQLLRYGYTF; CDR3nt: TGTGCCAGCAGCCCAACACAGCTCCTACGCTATGGCTACACCTTC; v_gene: TRBV13; abundance: NA; d_gene: NA; j_gene: TRBJ1-2
CDR3aa: CASSGSGGFGTDTQYF; CDR3nt: TGTGCCAGCAGTGGGTCAGGGGGCTTCGGGACAGATACGCAGTATTTT; v_gene: TRBV25-1; abundance: NA; d_gene: TRBD1; j_gene: TRBJ2-3
CDR3aa: CAGSGLIYNEQFF; CDR3nt: TGTGCCGGGTCAGGACTGATTTACAATGAGCAGTTCTTC; v_gene: TRBV28; abundance: NA; d_gene: NA; j_gene: TRBJ2-1
CDR3aa: CASSSRDNWPITDTQYF; CDR3nt: TGTGCCAGCAGCTCCCGGGACAATTGGCCCATCACAGATACGCAGTATTTT; v_gene: TRBV11-2; abundance: NA; d_gene: NA; j_gene: TRBJ2-3
CDR3aa: CASSPDRDDTYEQYF; CDR3nt: TGTGCCAGCAGCCCCGACAGGGATGACACCTACGAGCAGTACTTC; v_gene: TRBV28; abundance: NA; d_gene: TRBD1; j_gene: TRBJ2-7
CDR3aa: CASRRDRASGELFF; CDR3nt: TGCGCCAGCAGGCGGGACAGGGCCTCCGGGGAGCTGTTTTTT; v_gene: TRBV10-2; abundance: medium-sized; d_gene: TRBD1; j_gene: TRBJ2-2
CDR3aa: CASSPWGSGNTIYF; CDR3nt: TGTGCCAGCAGCCCCTGGGGATCCGGAAACACCATATATTTT; v_gene: TRBV9; abundance: NA; d_gene: NA; j_gene: TRBJ1-3
CDR3aa: CASSKGMGPQHF; CDR3nt: TGTGCCAGCAGCAAAGGTATGGGACCCCAGCATTTT; v_gene: TRBV21-1; abundance: NA; d_gene: NA; j_gene: TRBJ1-5